The 21 T cell receptor beta chains in this list originate from one sample, sequenced in a study of PD-1 blockade in classical Hodgkin lymphoma. The method was immunoSEQ multiplex PCR; TCRdb's version includes in-frame clones alone and lacks a portion of them. This sample yields 35,000 to 55,000 clones, of which roughly 78% are seen a single time; under 3.5% belongs to the top ten. After autologous stem cell transplantation all patients relapsed, and prior brentuximab vedotin exposure differed between cohorts. The material was peripheral blood mononuclear cells (PBMCs), obtained before the second cycle of nivolumab. The receptors stem from a human donor with classical Hodgkin lymphoma.

The rearrangement links TRBV18 to TRBJ1-1; D unclear. Between the trimmed V and J ends, which lost 0 bases and 0 bases, there was a span of 8 bases. Germline V gene data show CDR1 as KGHSH and CDR2 as LQKENI. This CDR3 has 15 amino acids. The CDR3 loop is CASSPPRFMNTEAFF. The CDR3 DNA is TGTGCCAGCTCACCACCGAGGTTCATGAACACTGAAGCTTTCTTT. The variable domain in full, with the rest retrieved from reference TRBV18 and TRBJ1-1, is NAGVMQNPRHLVRRRGQEARLRCSPMKGHSHVYWYRQLPEEGLKFMVYLQKENIIDESGMPKERFSAEFPKEGPSILRIQQVVRGDSAAYFCASSPPRFMNTEAFFGQGTRLTVV.

The V and J genes are TRBV19 and TRBJ2-1; TRBD2 matches 8 bases. With 9 bases clipped from V and 1 base from J, the junction kept 5 bases outside the gene matches. CDR3 length: 14 amino acids. The germline gives CDR1 LNHDA, CDR2 SQIVND (reference sequence). This chain's CDR3 is CASKLAESYNEQFF. CDR3 DNA: TGTGCCAGCAAACTAGCGGAGTCCTACAATGAGCAGTTCTTC.

The chain couples TRBV5-1 to TRBJ2-2; D is uncertain. V shed 3 bases and J shed 6 bases, with 12 bases lying between them. Germline V gene sequence: CDR1 SGHRS, CDR2 YFSETQ. The CDR3 is 14 amino acids. The CDR3 protein is CASSSRTGSGELFF. CDR3 nucleotides: TGCGCCAGCAGCTCTAGAACTGGGTCCGGGGAGCTGTTTTTT.

The chain recombines TRBV9 with TRBJ2-1; TRBD2 agrees at 10 bases. Germline loops: CDR1 SGDLS, CDR2 YYNGEE. The V segment lost 4 bases and the J segment 9 bases; nucleotides outside the gene matches: 13. The length of the CDR3 is 16 residues. CDR3 nucleotides: TGTGCCAGCAGCCCCCTAAGCGGGGGGGCCTCTGTTGAGCAGTTCTTC. Translated: CASSPLSGGASVEQFF.

The chain has TRBV27 and TRBJ1-1; tentative D call: TRBD1 (6 bases). V was shortened by 6 bases and J by 1 base, with 18 bases between the two germline ends. There are 16 residues in the CDR3. The germline CDR1 and CDR2 sequences are MNHEY and SMNVEV (reference sequence). CDR3 coding DNA: TGTGCCAGCAGCCCCCCACCGACAGGCGGGAACACTGAAGCTTTCTTT. This gives the protein CASSPPPTGGNTEAFF.

This clone appeared a few times. This rearrangement joins TRBV9 to TRBJ1-1; D gene uncertain. Trimming stripped 2 bases from V and 5 bases from J, with 10 bases between. Per the germline V gene, CDR1 is SGDLS and CDR2 is YYNGEE. This CDR3 has 13 amino acids. CDR3 sequence reads: CASSVYPGTEAFF. The CDR3 bases are TGTGCCAGCAGCGTTTACCCGGGAACTGAAGCTTTCTTT.

The chain employs TRBV10-3 and TRBJ1-1, with D hard to call. The germline V and J ends were trimmed by 0 bases and 6 bases, with 11 bases remaining between them. The CDR3 consists of 14 residues. Germline V gene data show CDR1 as ENHRY and CDR2 as SYGVKD. The DNA for the CDR3 is TGTGCCATCAGTGAGTCAAGGGAAGAGGCTGAAGCTTTCTTT. This translates into CAISESREEAEAFF.

V usage is TRBV11-2 and J usage is TRBJ2-7; 7 bases agree with TRBD1. CDR1 is SGHAT, CDR2 FQNNGV, per germline. The trim removed 1 base at V and 0 bases at J, leaving 6 bases unmatched. The CDR3 sequence is 16 residues long. DNA for the CDR3: TGTGCCAGCAGCTTAGGGGGCAGGGGGAGCTCCTACGAGCAGTACTTC. As protein: CASSLGGRGSSYEQYF. The whole variable domain, filled in from reference TRBV11-2 and TRBJ2-7, reads EAGVAQSPRYKIIEKRQSVAFWCNPISGHATLYWYQQILGQGPKLLIQFQNNGVVDDSQLPKDRFSAERLKGVDSTLKIQPAKLEDSAVYLCASSLGGRGSSYEQYFGPGTRLTVT.

The chain joins TRBV5-4 to TRBJ1-2, with 10 bases fitting TRBD1. Germline V gene sequence: CDR1 SGHNT, CDR2 YYREEE (reference sequence). This CDR3 region has 17 residues. Trimming took 4 bases from V and 4 from J; bases not matched to a gene: 13. This CDR3 reads CASSPGATGQGTYGYTF. In DNA form, the CDR3 reads TGTGCCAGCAGCCCGGGGGCTACGGGACAGGGGACCTATGGCTACACCTTC.

This clone turned up a few times. The rearrangement joins TRBV5-1 to TRBJ2-1, with 12 bases aligning to TRBD2. With V trimmed by 3 bases and J by 9 bases, 13 bases remained unmatched. Germline V gene lookup returns CDR1 SGHRS and CDR2 YFSETQ. The CDR3 has 17 amino acids. The CDR3 nucleotides are TGCGCCAGCAGCTCCCGCTCGCTAGCGGGGGGGCTTGGTGAGCAGTTCTTC. This gives the protein CASSSRSLAGGLGEQFF.

This clone was recorded only once. The rearrangement links TRBV11-2 to TRBJ1-4; D is undetermined. The CDR3 sequence is 16 residues long. Germline values: CDR1 SGHAT, CDR2 FQNNGV. V shed 0 bases and J shed 8 bases, with 16 bases lying between them. Here the CDR3 DNA reads TGTGCCAGCAGCTTAGATATTTCACGGTTGGGGGAAAAACTGTTTTTT. Translating gives CASSLDISRLGEKLFF.

V gene TRBV25-1 combines with J gene TRBJ2-7; D gene ambiguous. Trimming shortened V by 4 bases and J by 9 bases, and 16 bases separated the two germline ends. Germline V gene sequence: CDR1 MGHDK, CDR2 SYGVNS. There are 13 residues in the CDR3. This CDR3 is CASSAGSRPGQYF. The CDR3 DNA reads TGTGCCAGCAGTGCCGGGTCACGTCCGGGGCAGTACTTC.

This clone was counted between two and nine times. The chain employs TRBV9 and TRBJ2-7, with 10 bases identical to TRBD1. The trim removed 0 bases at V and 6 bases at J, leaving 6 bases unmatched. The CDR3 is 15 residues long. The germline gives CDR1 SGDLS, CDR2 YYNGEE. The DNA of the CDR3 is TGTGCCAGCAGCGTAGGACAGGGGGCGAGAACCGAGCAGTACTTC. Its protein product is CASSVGQGARTEQYF.

This chain connects TRBV6-5 to TRBJ1-2, with D hard to call. V was cut by 3 bases and J by 1 base, with 3 bases left in between. CDR3 length: 12 residues. Germline CDR1 MNHEY, CDR2 SVGAGI. CDR3: CASSYDNYGYTF. The CDR3 bases are TGTGCCAGCAGTTATGATAACTATGGCTACACCTTC.

The chain joins TRBV14 to TRBJ2-1, with a weak D call TRBD1 (6 bases). This CDR3 has 14 amino acids. Per germline, CDR1 SGHDN and CDR2 FVKESK. The germline V and J ends were trimmed by 7 bases and 6 bases, with 16 bases remaining between them. The CDR3 coding sequence is TGTGCCAGCACCACAGGGACAACGGGCAATGAGCAGTTCTTC. This translates into CASTTGTTGNEQFF.

The chain joins TRBV7-7 to TRBJ2-5, with D perhaps TRBD1 (6 bases). The CDR3 totals 14 residues. Trimming stripped 6 bases from V and 1 base from J, with 12 bases between. CDR1 SSHAT and CDR2 FNYEAQ come from the germline V gene (reference sequence). The CDR3 here is CASSRGGVQETQYF. The CDR3 DNA reads as TGTGCCAGCAGTCGAGGGGGAGTCCAAGAGACCCAGTACTTC.

The chain employs TRBV12-5 and TRBJ1-2, with TRBD1 matching over 10 bases. The trim removed 7 bases at V and 8 bases at J, leaving 13 bases unmatched. The CDR3 runs 15 residues. Germline V gene sequence: CDR1 LGHNT, CDR2 FRNRAP. Here the CDR3 reads CASAADPGTGVGYTF. Here the CDR3 DNA reads TGTGCTAGTGCCGCCGACCCCGGGACAGGGGTAGGCTACACCTTC. Full variable domain (outside the CDR3, taken from reference TRBV12-5 and TRBJ1-2): DARVTQTPRHKVTEMGQEVTMRCQPILGHNTVFWYRQTMMQGLELLAYFRNRAPLDDSGMPKDRFSAEMPDATLATLKIQPSEPRDSAVYFCASAADPGTGVGYTFGSGTRLTVV.

This clone turned up a few times. J is TRBJ1-2 and V is TRBV25-1; D gene uncertain. This CDR3 has 12 residues. The germline V gene encodes CDR1 MGHDK and CDR2 SYGVNS. V dropped 8 bases and J dropped 8 bases, with 15 bases sitting between them. CDR3 amino acids: CASQSEYWGYTF. The CDR3 DNA follows: TGTGCCAGCCAGAGTGAATATTGGGGCTACACCTTC.

The V call is TRBV5-1, the J call TRBJ2-1, with 7 nucleotides matching TRBD2. The germline CDR1 and CDR2 sequences are SGHRS and YFSETQ. V shed 0 bases, J shed 1 base, and the junction held 1 base outside the gene matches. The CDR3 has 15 residues. CDR3 nucleotides: TGCGCCAGCAGCTTGGACGGGGGGTCCTACAATGAGCAGTTCTTC. Protein product: CASSLDGGSYNEQFF.

This chain uses TRBV19 with TRBJ2-7; 7 bases fit TRBD1. CDR3 length: 13 amino acids. The junction had 5 bases not matched to a gene; V was cut back by 9 bases and J by 0 bases. Germline V gene sequence: CDR1 LNHDA, CDR2 SQIVND (reference sequence). The CDR3 region has the DNA TGTGCCAGACCGGACAGGAGCTCCTACGAGCAGTACTTC. As protein: CARPDRSSYEQYF.

The V and J genes are TRBV6-5 and TRBJ2-1; maybe TRBD2 (5 bases). The CDR3 runs to 13 residues. The V end was cut by 0 bases, the J end by 9 bases, with 9 bases between. Germline V gives CDR1 MNHEY, CDR2 SVGAGI. CDR3 sequence (DNA): TGTGCCAGCAGTTACTCAAGCAGCGGTGAGCAGTTCTTC. Amino acid sequence: CASSYSSSGEQFF.